These T cell receptor beta chains were read from a single sample in a study of shared clonotypes between healthy human individuals. Sequenced by immunoSEQ multiplex PCR; TCRdb stores in-frame clones only, minus some. The sample lists some 2,500,000 clones; 92% were seen once. Sequenced input: naive CD4+ T cells from PBMCs. The receptors derive from a man in his late teens or twenties in good health. Some clones in this sample may be carry-over from other donors' samples. CDR3s leave out the opening cysteine and the closing phenylalanine or tryptophan.

v_call	cdr3_aa
TRBV6-1	ASSRTQGPYGYT
TRBV15	ATSRDKARGSTDTQY
TRBV28	ASSQGLAGSRSYEQY
TRBV6-5	ASSYPALGRTEAF
TRBV10-3	AIAEGQLNTGELF
TRBV7-2	ASSFDRVWRNTEAF
TRBV7-9	ASSSVQGELYNEQF
TRBV2	ASSEDRVHYGYT
TRBV27	ASRFSWSVRNEQY
TRBV19	ASSRGTGAEQY